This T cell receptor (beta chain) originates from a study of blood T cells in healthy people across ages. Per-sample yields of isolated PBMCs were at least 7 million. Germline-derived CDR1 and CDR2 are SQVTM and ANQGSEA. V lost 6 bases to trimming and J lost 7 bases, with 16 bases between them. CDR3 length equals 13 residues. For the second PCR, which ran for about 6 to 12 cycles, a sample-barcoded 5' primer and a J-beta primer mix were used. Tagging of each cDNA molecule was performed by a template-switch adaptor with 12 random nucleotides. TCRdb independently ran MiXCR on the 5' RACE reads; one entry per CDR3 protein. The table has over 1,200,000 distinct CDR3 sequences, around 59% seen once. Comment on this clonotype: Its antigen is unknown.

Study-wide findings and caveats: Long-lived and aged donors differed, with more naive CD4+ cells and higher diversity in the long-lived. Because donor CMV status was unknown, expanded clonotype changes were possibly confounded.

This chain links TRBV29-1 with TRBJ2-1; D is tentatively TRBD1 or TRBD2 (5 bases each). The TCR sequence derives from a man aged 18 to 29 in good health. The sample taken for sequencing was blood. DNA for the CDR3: TGCAGCGTGGGGACGGAGCTCCTTAATGAGCAGTTCTTC. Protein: CSVGTELLNEQFF.